This TCR beta chain was profiled in a study of T cell repertoires in ileal Crohn's disease. Study-wide points: Active smokers at surgery had more clonal expansions than non-smokers. Sorted CD8 T cells held more high-frequency clones than CD4.

Produced via immunoSEQ multiplex PCR; TCRdb's table is partial and in-frame only. This sample has a few thousand clones, with approximately 80% found just once. As to this clone: Its antigen is not known.

The junction had 6 bases not matched to a gene; V was cut back by 2 bases and J by 5 bases. This CDR3 comprises 15 residues. Germline-derived CDR1 and CDR2 are GTSNPN and SVGIG (reference sequence). The material sequenced was ileal tissue. V is TRBV30 and J is TRBJ2-2; 9 bases are a match to TRBD1. The sequence was collected from an adult with Crohn's disease. The CDR3 loop is CAWSLKGTGTGELFF. DNA for the CDR3: TGTGCCTGGAGTTTAAAAGGGACAGGGACCGGGGAGCTGTTTTTT.